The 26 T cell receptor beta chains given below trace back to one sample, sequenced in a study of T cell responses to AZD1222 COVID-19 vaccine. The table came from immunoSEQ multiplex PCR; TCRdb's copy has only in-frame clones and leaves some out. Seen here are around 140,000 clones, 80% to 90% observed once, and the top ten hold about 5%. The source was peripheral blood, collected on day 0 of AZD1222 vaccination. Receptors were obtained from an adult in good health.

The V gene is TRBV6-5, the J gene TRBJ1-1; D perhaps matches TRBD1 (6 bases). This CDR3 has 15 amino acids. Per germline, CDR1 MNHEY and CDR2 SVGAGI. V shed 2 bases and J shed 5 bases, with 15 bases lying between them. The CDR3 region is CASSYARGERTEAFF. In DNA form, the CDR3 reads TGTGCCAGCAGTTACGCGAGGGGGGAAAGAACTGAAGCTTTCTTT.

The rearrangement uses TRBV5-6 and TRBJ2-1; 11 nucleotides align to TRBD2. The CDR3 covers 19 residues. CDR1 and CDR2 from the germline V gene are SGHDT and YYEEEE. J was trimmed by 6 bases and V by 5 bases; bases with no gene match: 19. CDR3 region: CASRLGTSGPVRFRNEQFF. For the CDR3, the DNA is TGTGCCAGCAGGCTCGGGACTAGCGGTCCTGTAAGATTCCGCAATGAGCAGTTCTTC.

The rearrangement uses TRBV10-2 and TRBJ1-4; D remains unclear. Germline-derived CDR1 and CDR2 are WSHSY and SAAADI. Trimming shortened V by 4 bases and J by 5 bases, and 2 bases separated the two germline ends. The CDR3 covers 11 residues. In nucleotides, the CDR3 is TGCGCCAGCAGTGCCAATGAAAAACTGTTTTTT. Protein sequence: CASSANEKLFF.

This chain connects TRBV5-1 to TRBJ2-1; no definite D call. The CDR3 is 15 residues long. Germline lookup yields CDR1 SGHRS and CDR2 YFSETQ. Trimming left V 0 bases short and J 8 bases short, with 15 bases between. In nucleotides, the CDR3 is TGCGCCAGCAGCTTGGCGGCTAGTGTTTCGGATGAGCAGTTCTTC. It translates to CASSLAASVSDEQFF.

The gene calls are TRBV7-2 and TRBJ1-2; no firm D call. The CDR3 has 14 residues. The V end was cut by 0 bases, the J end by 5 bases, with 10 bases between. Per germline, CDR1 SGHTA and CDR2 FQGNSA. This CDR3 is CASSLAVPGYGYTF. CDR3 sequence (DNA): TGTGCCAGCAGCTTAGCCGTCCCTGGTTATGGCTACACCTTC.

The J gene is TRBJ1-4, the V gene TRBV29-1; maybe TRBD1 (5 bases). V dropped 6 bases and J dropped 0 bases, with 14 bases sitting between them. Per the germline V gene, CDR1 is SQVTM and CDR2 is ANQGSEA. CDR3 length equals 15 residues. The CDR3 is CSVFVQAPTNEKLFF. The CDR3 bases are TGCAGCGTGTTTGTACAGGCCCCAACTAATGAAAAACTGTTTTTT. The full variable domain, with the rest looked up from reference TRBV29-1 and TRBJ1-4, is SAVISQKPSRDICQRGTSLTIQCQVDSQVTMMFWYRQQPGQSLTLIATANQGSEATYESGFVIDKFPISRPNLTFSTLTVSNMSPEDSSIYLCSVFVQAPTNEKLFFGSGTQLSVL.

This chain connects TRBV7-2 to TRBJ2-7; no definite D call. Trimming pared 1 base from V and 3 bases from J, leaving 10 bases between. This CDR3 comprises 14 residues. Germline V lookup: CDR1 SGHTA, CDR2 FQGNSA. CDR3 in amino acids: CASSLVLLDYEQYF. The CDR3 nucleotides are TGTGCCAGCAGCTTAGTTTTATTGGACTACGAGCAGTACTTC.

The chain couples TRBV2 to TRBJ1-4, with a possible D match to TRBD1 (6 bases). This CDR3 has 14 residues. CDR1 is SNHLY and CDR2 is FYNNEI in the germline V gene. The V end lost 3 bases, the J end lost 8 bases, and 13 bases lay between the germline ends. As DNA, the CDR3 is TGTGCCAGCAGTGAGGGAGGGGGAGGAGAAAAACTGTTTTTT. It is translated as CASSEGGGGEKLFF.

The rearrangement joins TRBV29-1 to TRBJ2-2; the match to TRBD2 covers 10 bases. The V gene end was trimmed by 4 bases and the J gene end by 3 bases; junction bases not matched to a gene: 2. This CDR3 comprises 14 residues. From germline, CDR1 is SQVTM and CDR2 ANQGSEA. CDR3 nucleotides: TGCAGCGTTGGTGGACTAGCGGACACCGGGGAGCTGTTTTTT. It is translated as CSVGGLADTGELFF.

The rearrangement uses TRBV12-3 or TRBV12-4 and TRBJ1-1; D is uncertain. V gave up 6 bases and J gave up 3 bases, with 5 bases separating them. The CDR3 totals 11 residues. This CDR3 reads CASSLHTEAFF. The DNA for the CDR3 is TGTGCCAGCAGCTTACACACTGAAGCTTTCTTT.

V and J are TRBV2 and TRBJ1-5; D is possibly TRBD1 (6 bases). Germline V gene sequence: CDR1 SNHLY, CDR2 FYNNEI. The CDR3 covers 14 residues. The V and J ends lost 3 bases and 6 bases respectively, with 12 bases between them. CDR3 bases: TGTGCCAGCAGTGAGAACAGGGATAGTCAGCCCCAGCATTTT. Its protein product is CASSENRDSQPQHF.

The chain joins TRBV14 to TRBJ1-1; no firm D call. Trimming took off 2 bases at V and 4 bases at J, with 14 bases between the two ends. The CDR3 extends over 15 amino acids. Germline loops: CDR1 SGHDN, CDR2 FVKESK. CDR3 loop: CASSQPQAGGTEAFF. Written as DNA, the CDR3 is TGTGCCAGCAGCCAACCTCAAGCAGGAGGCACTGAAGCTTTCTTT.

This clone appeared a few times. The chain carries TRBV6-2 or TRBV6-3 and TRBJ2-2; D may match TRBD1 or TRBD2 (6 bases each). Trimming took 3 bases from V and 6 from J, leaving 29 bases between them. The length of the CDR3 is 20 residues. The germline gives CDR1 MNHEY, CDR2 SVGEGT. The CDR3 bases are TGTGCCAGCAGTTATAGAGGCCTCAATTATCTCATTGGGGGGCCCGGGGAGCTGTTTTTT. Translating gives CASSYRGLNYLIGGPGELFF.

The CDR3 spells CASSLALATVGQFF. The CDR3 DNA is TGTGCCAGCAGCTTAGCACTAGCGACGGTAGGGCAGTTCTTC. The chain joins TRBV11-2 to TRBJ2-1; 7 bases match TRBD2. The J segment lost 12 bases and the V segment lost 1 base, leaving 9 bases of the junction unmatched. The CDR3 spans 14 residues. The V gene's germline CDR1 is SGHAT and CDR2 FQNNGV.

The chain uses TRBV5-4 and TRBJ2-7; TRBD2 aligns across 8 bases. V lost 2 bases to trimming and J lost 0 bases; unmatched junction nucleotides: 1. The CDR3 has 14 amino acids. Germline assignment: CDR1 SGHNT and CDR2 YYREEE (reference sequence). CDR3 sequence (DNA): TGTGCCAGCAGCTTTGGGACTAGCTCCTACGAGCAGTACTTC. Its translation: CASSFGTSSYEQYF. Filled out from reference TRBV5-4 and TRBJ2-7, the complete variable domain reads ETGVTQSPTHLIKTRGQQVTLRCSSQSGHNTVSWYQQALGQGPQFIFQYYREEENGRGNFPPRFSGLQFPNYSSELNVNALELDDSALYLCASSFGTSSYEQYFGPGTRLTVT.

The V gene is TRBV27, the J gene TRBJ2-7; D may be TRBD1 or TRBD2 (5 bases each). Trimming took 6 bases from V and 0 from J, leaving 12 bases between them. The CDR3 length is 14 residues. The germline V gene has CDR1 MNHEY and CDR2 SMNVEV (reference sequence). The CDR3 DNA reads TGTGCCAGCAGAGCGACGGGACCCTCCTACGAGCAGTACTTC. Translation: CASRATGPSYEQYF.

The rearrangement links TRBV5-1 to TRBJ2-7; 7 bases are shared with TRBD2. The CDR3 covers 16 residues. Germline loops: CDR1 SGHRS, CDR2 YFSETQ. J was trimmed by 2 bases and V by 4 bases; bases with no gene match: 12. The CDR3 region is CASSRMEAGPPYEQYF. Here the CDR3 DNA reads TGCGCCAGCAGCCGAATGGAAGCGGGACCCCCCTACGAGCAGTACTTC.

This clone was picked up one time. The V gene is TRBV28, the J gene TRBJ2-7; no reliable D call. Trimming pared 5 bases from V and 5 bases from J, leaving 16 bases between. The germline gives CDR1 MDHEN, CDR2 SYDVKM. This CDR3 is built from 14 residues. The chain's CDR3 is CASSNPAPSNEQYF. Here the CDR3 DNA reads TGTGCCAGCAGTAATCCGGCCCCATCCAACGAGCAGTACTTC.

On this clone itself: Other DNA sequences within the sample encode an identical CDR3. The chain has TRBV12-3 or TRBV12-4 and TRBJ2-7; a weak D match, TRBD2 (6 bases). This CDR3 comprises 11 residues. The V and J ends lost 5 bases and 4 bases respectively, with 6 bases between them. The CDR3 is CASSRGYEQYF. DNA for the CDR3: TGTGCCAGCAGTCGGGGGTACGAGCAGTACTTC.

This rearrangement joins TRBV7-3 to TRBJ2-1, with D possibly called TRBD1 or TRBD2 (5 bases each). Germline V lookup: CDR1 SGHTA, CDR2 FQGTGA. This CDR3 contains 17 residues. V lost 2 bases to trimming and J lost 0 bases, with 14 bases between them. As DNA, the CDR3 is TGTGCCAGCAGCTTACAGGGACCCTTAAGCTCCTACAATGAGCAGTTCTTC. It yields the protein CASSLQGPLSSYNEQFF.

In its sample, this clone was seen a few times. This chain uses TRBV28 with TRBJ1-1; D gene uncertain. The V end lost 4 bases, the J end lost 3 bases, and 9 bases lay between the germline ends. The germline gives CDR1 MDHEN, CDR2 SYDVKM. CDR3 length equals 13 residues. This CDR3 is CASSSVMHTEAFF. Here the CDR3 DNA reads TGTGCCAGCAGTTCGGTGATGCACACTGAAGCTTTCTTT.

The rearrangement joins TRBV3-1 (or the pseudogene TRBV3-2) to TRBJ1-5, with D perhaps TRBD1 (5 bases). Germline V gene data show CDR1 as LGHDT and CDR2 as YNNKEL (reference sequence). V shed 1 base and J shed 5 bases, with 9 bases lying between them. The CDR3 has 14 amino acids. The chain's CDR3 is CASSQAGFHQPQHF. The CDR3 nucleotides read TGTGCCAGCAGCCAAGCAGGGTTCCATCAGCCCCAGCATTTT.

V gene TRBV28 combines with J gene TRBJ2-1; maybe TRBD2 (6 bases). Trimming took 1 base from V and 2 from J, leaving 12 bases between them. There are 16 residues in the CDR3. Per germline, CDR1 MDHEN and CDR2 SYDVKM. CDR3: CASSLSLSGPYNEQFF. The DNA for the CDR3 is TGTGCCAGCAGTTTATCTCTTAGCGGCCCCTACAATGAGCAGTTCTTC.

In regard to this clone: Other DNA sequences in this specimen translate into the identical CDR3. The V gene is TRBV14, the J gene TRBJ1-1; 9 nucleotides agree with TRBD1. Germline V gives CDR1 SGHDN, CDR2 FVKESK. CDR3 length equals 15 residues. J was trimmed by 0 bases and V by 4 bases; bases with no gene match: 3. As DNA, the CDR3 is TGTGCCAGCAGCCCGGACAGGGGATTGAACACTGAAGCTTTCTTT. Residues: CASSPDRGLNTEAFF.

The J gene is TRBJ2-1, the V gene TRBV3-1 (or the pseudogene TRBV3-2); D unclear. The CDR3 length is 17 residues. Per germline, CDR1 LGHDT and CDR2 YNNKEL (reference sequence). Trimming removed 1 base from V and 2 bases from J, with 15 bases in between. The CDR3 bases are TGTGCCAGCAGCCAAGTGCGTCCAGACCGTACCTACAATGAGCAGTTCTTC. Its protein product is CASSQVRPDRTYNEQFF.

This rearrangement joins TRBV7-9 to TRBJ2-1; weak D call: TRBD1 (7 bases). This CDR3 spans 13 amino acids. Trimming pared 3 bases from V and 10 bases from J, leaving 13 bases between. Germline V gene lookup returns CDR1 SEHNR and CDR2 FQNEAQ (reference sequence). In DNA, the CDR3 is TGTGCCAGCAGCTTTAGGGGGCTAGCGGAGCAGTTCTTC. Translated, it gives CASSFRGLAEQFF.